This T cell receptor beta chain was identified during a study of post-analysis software for immune sequencing data. On the study more broadly: Multiple sclerosis in the patients followed relapsing-remitting, secondary progressive and progressive-relapsing courses.

The study's findings and limits: A significant reduction in normalized Chao1 diversity was observed in multiple sclerosis patients versus controls.

This clonotype came up once. Its antigen is undetermined. Unique molecular identifiers featured in each of the TCR beta cDNA libraries. T cells numbering roughly 1 to 10 million yielded about 500,000 cDNA molecules. MiXCR, run by TCRdb on the PCR reads, gives a single entry per CDR3 protein. The table lists about 820,000 distinct CDR3 sequences, around 53% of them singletons. Sequencing used blood. This TCR was sampled from a girl aged 5-17 years with multiple sclerosis.

CDR3 bases: TGTGCCAGCGTAGTAGGAGCTAGCGGGCTCCGGGTCGATGAGCAGTTCTTC. Residues: CASVVGASGLRVDEQFF. J is TRBJ2-1 and V is TRBV6-1; 8 bases are shared with TRBD2. The V gene end was trimmed by 8 bases and the J gene end by 8 bases; junction bases not matched to a gene: 20. There are 17 residues in the CDR3. The germline V gene encodes CDR1 MNHNS and CDR2 SASEGT.